This T cell receptor (beta chain) was sequenced in a study of cytomegalovirus exposure and HLA in healthy donors. The PCR used 60 Vbeta and 13 Jbeta primers. Per the original data handling: Counted up in a later analysis, unique TCR beta chains came to about 83 million, with around 11 million shared. Data came from immunoSEQ multiplex PCR; TCRdb stores just in-frame clones and leaves some out. The DNA was the basis for D and trimming; V, J and clone size are from that table. The sample has 140,000 to 150,000 clones; roughly 77% are singletons. Turning to this clone: Its antigen is not identified.

Overall study results and limits: The listing of 150 to 200 TCR beta chains classed them as cytomegalovirus-associated. Follow-up analysis seemed to connect common viral pathogens with several of the most significant clusters identified. A classifier reportedly called cytomegalovirus status with high sensitivity and specificity.

Sequencing was performed on PBMCs. This TCR derives from a male donor in good health and CMV-seronegative.

Written as DNA, the CDR3 is TGTGCCAGCAGCGCACAGGGTAACTATGGCTACACCTTC. Translated: CASSAQGNYGYTF. The rearrangement joins TRBV5-4 to TRBJ1-2, with D possibly matching TRBD1 (6 bases). V lost 4 bases to trimming and J lost 1 base, with 8 bases between them. Germline values: CDR1 SGHNT, CDR2 YYREEE (reference sequence). The CDR3 sequence is 13 residues long.